The 16 T cell receptor beta chains reported below all come from one sample, sequenced in a study of T cell responses to AZD1222 COVID-19 vaccine (dated by TCRdb to the early 2020s). This specimen's time point label, interpreted: about 28 days (+/-7) after the second vaccine dose. The library was prepared using the immunoSEQ multiplex PCR assay. TCRdb carries this immuneACCESS record with in-frame sequences only. Its versions omit some clonotypes, under half of them owing to an unresolved V gene in the studies checked, with the rest unexplained. The sample table shows roughly 110,000 clones, and about 90% are seen once. Roughly 8% of the sample is taken by the ten largest. The starting material was peripheral blood, obtained 28 days after the second AZD1222 dose. All receptors derive from an adult who received the AZD1222 COVID-19 vaccine.

This chain connects TRBV3-1 (or the pseudogene TRBV3-2) to TRBJ2-2; D is undetermined. Germline-derived CDR1 and CDR2 are LGHDT and YNNKEL (reference sequence). V was trimmed by 1 base and J by 5 bases, leaving 11 bases between them. The CDR3 runs to 15 residues. CDR3 in amino acids: CASSQGIGYTGELFF. The CDR3 DNA reads as TGTGCCAGCAGCCAAGGTATCGGGTATACCGGGGAGCTGTTTTTT.

This chain connects TRBV19 to TRBJ1-4; D is uncertain. Germline V gene lookup returns CDR1 LNHDA and CDR2 SQIVND (reference sequence). The CDR3 runs 13 residues. Between the trimmed V and J ends, which lost 7 bases and 2 bases, there was a span of 8 bases. CDR3 protein: CASKVGTNEKLFF. As DNA, the CDR3 is TGTGCCAGTAAGGTTGGGACTAATGAAAAACTGTTTTTT.

The chain is built from TRBV6-5 and TRBJ1-1; D ambiguous. The germline gives CDR1 MNHEY, CDR2 SVGAGI. With 2 bases removed from V and 7 bases from J, the gap between germline ends came to 14 bases. This CDR3 has 14 amino acids. Written as DNA, the CDR3 is TGTGCCAGCAGTTACGCAGCGTCGGGCGATGAAGCTTTCTTT. This translates into CASSYAASGDEAFF.

The V and J genes are TRBV5-1 and TRBJ1-3; D is unclear. The CDR3 has 13 residues. The V gene's germline CDR1 is SGHRS and CDR2 YFSETQ. V lost 0 bases, J lost 7 bases, and 8 bases lay in between. CDR3 in DNA: TGCGCCAGCAGCTTGGACAACGGGAACACCATATATTTT. Amino acid sequence: CASSLDNGNTIYF.

CDR3 bases: TGTGCCTGGAGTGTACACCGGGGGGCGCGAGGGAACACTGAAGCTTTCTTT. Residues: CAWSVHRGARGNTEAFF. This sequence joins TRBV30 and TRBJ1-1, with a weak D call TRBD1 (6 bases). This CDR3 has 17 residues. Germline CDR1 GTSNPN, CDR2 SVGIG (reference sequence). Trimming shortened V by 0 bases and J by 1 base, and 18 bases separated the two germline ends.

The chain is built from TRBV3-1 (or the pseudogene TRBV3-2) and TRBJ1-5; TRBD1 agrees at 7 bases. Trimming cost V 1 base and J 2 bases; bases outside gene matches: 5. Per germline, CDR1 LGHDT and CDR2 YNNKEL (reference sequence). This CDR3 spans 16 amino acids. This CDR3 is CASSQGGGGGNQPQHF. As DNA, the CDR3 is TGTGCCAGCAGCCAAGGAGGGGGCGGTGGCAATCAGCCCCAGCATTTT.

The rearrangement links TRBV7-9 to TRBJ1-5, with D perhaps TRBD1 (5 bases). V was cut by 3 bases and J by 4 bases, with 10 bases left in between. The CDR3 runs 14 residues. Germline-derived CDR1 and CDR2 are SEHNR and FQNEAQ (reference sequence). The CDR3 protein is CASSLPGRNQPQHF. CDR3 DNA sequence: TGTGCCAGCAGCTTGCCGGGACGTAATCAGCCCCAGCATTTT.

The genes are TRBV24-1 and TRBJ1-2, with 8 nucleotides matching TRBD1. With V trimmed by 9 bases and J by 4 bases, 9 bases remained unmatched. This CDR3 comprises 14 residues. Germline loops: CDR1 KGHDR, CDR2 SFDVKD. CDR3 bases: TGTGCCACCCAGGGGGCCCCCAATTCCTATGGCTACACCTTC. It is translated as CATQGAPNSYGYTF.

The V and J genes are TRBV7-9 and TRBJ2-6; possibly TRBD1 or TRBD2 for D (6 bases each). The CDR3 covers 16 residues. CDR1 is SEHNR, CDR2 FQNEAQ, per germline (reference sequence). The V and J ends lost 7 bases and 2 bases respectively, with 15 bases between them. The CDR3 DNA is TGTGCCAGCATAGGGGGGAACAGGGCTGGGGCCAACGTCCTGACTTTC. Translation: CASIGGNRAGANVLTF. The complete variable domain, with remaining parts taken from reference TRBV7-9 and TRBJ2-6, reads DTGVSQNPRHKITKRGQNVTFRCDPISEHNRLYWYRQTLGQGPEFLTYFQNEAQLEKSRLLSDRFSAERPKGSFSTLEIQRTEQGDSAMYLCASIGGNRAGANVLTFGAGSRLTVL.

This clone was detected only once. The CDR3 reads CASSVHRTGEGNTIYF. The DNA for the CDR3 is TGTGCCAGCAGCGTGCATCGGACAGGGGAAGGAAACACCATATATTTT. The chain recombines TRBV9 with TRBJ1-3; 9 positions agree with TRBD1. The CDR3 covers 16 residues. Germline CDR1 reads SGDLS; CDR2 reads YYNGEE. J was trimmed by 4 bases and V by 2 bases; bases with no gene match: 7.

The chain couples TRBV6-4 to TRBJ2-2; D unresolved. The CDR3 runs 13 residues. The germline V and J ends were trimmed by 3 bases and 0 bases, with 2 bases remaining between them. Germline CDR1 and CDR2: MRHNA and SNTAGT. The CDR3 nucleotides are TGTGCCAGCAGTGAGGCGAACACCGGGGAGCTGTTTTTT. This sequence encodes CASSEANTGELFF.

In this sample, this clone turned up once. Written as DNA, the CDR3 is TGTGCCAGCAGCTTGTACGGACAGGGCAATCAGCCCCAGCATTTT. It yields the protein CASSLYGQGNQPQHF. This sequence joins TRBV11-3 and TRBJ1-5, with 7 bases matching TRBD1. Trimming took 3 bases from V and 2 from J; bases not matched to a gene: 4. CDR1 is SGHNT and CDR2 is YENEEA in the germline V gene. CDR3 length: 15 residues.

This clone came up a few times. V gene TRBV25-1 combines with J gene TRBJ2-1, with D possibly matching TRBD2 (6 bases). The ends were cut back, 1 base at V and 0 bases at J, with 7 bases in the middle. CDR3 length: 15 amino acids. Germline V gene lookup returns CDR1 MGHDK and CDR2 SYGVNS. Written as DNA, the CDR3 is TGTGCCAGCAGTGAATTCGGGGGCTCCTACAATGAGCAGTTCTTC. It translates to CASSEFGGSYNEQFF.

This chain's CDR3 is CASSPGGETQYF. The CDR3 DNA sequence: TGTGCCAGCTCACCAGGTGGGGAGACCCAGTACTTC. The chain has TRBV18 and TRBJ2-5; the D is unclear. Trimming removed 2 bases from V and 5 bases from J, with 6 bases in between. Germline-derived CDR1 and CDR2 are KGHSH and LQKENI. This CDR3 contains 12 residues.

J is TRBJ1-2 and V is TRBV5-1; D possibly corresponds to TRBD1 (5 bases). The germline V and J ends were trimmed by 3 bases and 4 bases, with 19 bases remaining between them. Germline V gives CDR1 SGHRS, CDR2 YFSETQ. The CDR3 has 16 residues. CDR3: CASSSGDAALTYGYTF. CDR3 bases: TGCGCCAGCAGCTCGGGGGACGCTGCCCTTACCTATGGCTACACCTTC.

The J gene is TRBJ1-5, the V gene TRBV2, with 8 bases fitting TRBD1. The CDR3 loop spans 15 amino acids. The trim removed 6 bases at V and 5 bases at J, leaving 9 bases unmatched. Germline V gene lookup returns CDR1 SNHLY and CDR2 FYNNEI. The CDR3 region has the DNA TGTGCCAGCAGACAAGACAGGGGAGTAGATCAGCCCCAGCATTTT. This translates into CASRQDRGVDQPQHF.